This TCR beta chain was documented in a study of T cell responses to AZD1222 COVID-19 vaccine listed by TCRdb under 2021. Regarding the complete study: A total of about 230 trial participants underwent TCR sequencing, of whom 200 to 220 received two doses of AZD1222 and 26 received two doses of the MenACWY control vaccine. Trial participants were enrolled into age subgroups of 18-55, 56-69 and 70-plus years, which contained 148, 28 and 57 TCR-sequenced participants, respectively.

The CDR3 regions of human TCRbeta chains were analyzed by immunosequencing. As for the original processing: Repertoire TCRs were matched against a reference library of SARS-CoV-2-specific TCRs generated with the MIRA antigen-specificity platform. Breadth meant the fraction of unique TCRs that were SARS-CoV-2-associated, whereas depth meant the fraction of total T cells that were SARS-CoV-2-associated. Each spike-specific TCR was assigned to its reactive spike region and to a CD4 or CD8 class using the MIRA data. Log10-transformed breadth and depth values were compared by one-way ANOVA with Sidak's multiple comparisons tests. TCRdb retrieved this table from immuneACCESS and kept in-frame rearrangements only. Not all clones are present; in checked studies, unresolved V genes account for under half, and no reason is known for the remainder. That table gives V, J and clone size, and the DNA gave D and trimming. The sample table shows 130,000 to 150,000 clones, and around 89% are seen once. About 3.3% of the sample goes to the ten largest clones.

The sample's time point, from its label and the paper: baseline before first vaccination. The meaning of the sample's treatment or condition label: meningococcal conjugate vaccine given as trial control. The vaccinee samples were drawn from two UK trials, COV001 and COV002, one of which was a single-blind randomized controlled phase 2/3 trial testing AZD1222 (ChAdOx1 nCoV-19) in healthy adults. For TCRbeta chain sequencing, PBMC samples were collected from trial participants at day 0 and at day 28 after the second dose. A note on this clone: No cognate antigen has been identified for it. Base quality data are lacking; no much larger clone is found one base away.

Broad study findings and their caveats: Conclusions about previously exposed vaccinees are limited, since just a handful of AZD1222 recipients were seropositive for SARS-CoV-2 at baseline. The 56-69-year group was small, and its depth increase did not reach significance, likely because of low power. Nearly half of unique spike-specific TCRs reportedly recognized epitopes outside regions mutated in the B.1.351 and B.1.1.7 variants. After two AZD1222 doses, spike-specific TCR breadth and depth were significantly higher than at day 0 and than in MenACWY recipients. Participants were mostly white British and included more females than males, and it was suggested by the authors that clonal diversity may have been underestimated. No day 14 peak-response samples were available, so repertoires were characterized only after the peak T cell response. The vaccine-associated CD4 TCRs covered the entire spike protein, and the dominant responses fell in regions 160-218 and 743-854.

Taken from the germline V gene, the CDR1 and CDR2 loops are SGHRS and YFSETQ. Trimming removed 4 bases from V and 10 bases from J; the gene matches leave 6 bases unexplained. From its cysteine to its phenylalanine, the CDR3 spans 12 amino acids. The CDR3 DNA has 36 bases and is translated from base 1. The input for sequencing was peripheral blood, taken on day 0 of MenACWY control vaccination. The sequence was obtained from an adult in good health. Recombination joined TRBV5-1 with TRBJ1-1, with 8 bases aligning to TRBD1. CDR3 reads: CASSGGTGRAFF. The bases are TGCGCCAGCAGCGGAGGGACAGGACGAGCTTTCTTT.